This T cell receptor beta chain emerged from a study of Ad26.COV2.S vaccination and SARS-CoV-2 variants (dated by TCRdb to the early 2020s). At the level of the whole study: Donors in the vaccine arm were drawn from COV1001, a multicentre, randomized, double-blind, placebo-controlled phase I-IIa trial testing Ad26.COV2.S in healthy adults. Ad26.COV2.S was given intramuscularly at 5x10^10 or 1x10^11 viral particles, as a single shot or as two shots 56 days apart. Trial participants were randomized into five groups of five, in which low-dose or high-dose Ad26.COV2.S was given once or twice, or placebo was given on both occasions. Throughout the experiments and outcome assessment, investigators stayed blinded to trial group allocation. A total of 32 samples were included in the TCR-sequenced set, comprising about 20 Ad26.COV2.S vaccine recipients, 5 placebo recipients and 8 SARS-CoV-2 convalescent individuals. The specificity and breadth of SARS-CoV-2-reactive T cell receptors after Ad26.COV2.S vaccination were assessed by TCRbeta repertoire sequencing.

The meaning of the sample's treatment or condition label: some 20 received Ad26.COV2.S at low or high dose, single or two shots; about five received placebo; per-sample allocation not given. Repertoires of vaccine and placebo recipients were sequenced from samples taken on day 63 after the first injection. Between 29 July and 7 August 2020, Cohort 1b enrolled about two dozen adults aged 18-55 years at one site in Boston, USA. Ad26.COV2.S was a replication-incompetent adenovirus type 26 vector expressing a prefusion-stabilized SARS-CoV-2 spike protein from the original Wuhan strain. TCRbeta CDR3 regions were sequenced with the immunoSEQ Assay. After extraction, genomic DNA underwent amplification by bias-controlled multiplex PCR, followed by high-throughput sequencing. In the authors' own workflow: To quantify the absolute abundance of every unique TCRbeta CDR3 region, sequences were collapsed and filtered. T cell fraction was estimated by normalization of TCRbeta template counts to usable DNA, with usable DNA being measured through amplification of reference genes present in all nucleated cells. Repertoire TCRs were annotated as SARS-CoV-2-specific by exact matching of V gene, CDR3 amino acid sequence and J gene to a known reactive TCR set. The reference SARS-CoV-2 TCR set came from MIRA and was filtered for enrichment in COVID-19-positive ImmuneCODE repertoires, removing public or cross-reactive TCRs. Based on the MIRA antigens, annotated TCRs were further analysed at the level of specific ORF or position within ORF. Breadth was defined as the number of annotated unique rearrangements divided by the total number of unique productive rearrangements, and depth was defined as the summed frequency of the annotated unique rearrangements. TCR breadth was compared between groups using two-sided Wilcoxon rank-sum tests. The table was pulled from immuneACCESS by TCRdb, which kept in-frame rearrangements only. Such tables lose some clones; where checked, under half of the loss comes from unresolved V genes, and the rest has no known cause. D and trimming come from the DNA, and the V and J calls and clone size come from that table. Present in this sample are about 450,000 clones, roughly 89% of which were seen just once. The ten most abundant clones make up approximately 2.5% of the sample.

Trimming at the junction amounts to 3 bases on V and 0 bases on J, and the germline ends lie 14 bases apart. The CDR3 starts with the cysteine, ends with the phenylalanine, and has 17 residues. Just the 51-base CDR3 DNA is kept, in frame starting at base 1. The germline V gene (reference sequence) specifies SEHNR as CDR1 and FQNEAQ as CDR2. Broader findings and caveats from the paper: After vaccination, spike-specific CD8+ and CD4+ T cell responses were reported to show substantial breadth. Ad26.COV2.S recipients had higher spike-specific TCR breadth than placebo recipients (P = 0.0014). Comparing responses between vaccine doses or regimens was not something the study was powered to do. It was noted by the authors that total T cell responses may have been underestimated by the TCR breadth and depth analyses. Vaccine and placebo recipients had similar non-spike TCR breadth, a finding consistent with the vaccine containing only spike.

On this clone: Its antigen is not yet known. No qualities accompany the bases; no much larger clone lies one base away.

The sample consisted of peripheral blood, taken in a trial of Ad26.COV2.S vaccine versus placebo. The source of this sequence is a person between 18 and 65 years old who received the Ad26.COV2.S COVID-19 vaccine or a placebo. The receptor chain draws on TRBV7-9 and TRBJ1-4; the D gene is perhaps TRBD1, on 6 matching bases. The sequenced DNA: TGTGCCAGCAGCTTCCCCAAACAGGGCACAACTAATGAAAAACTGTTTTTT. The encoded protein is CASSFPKQGTTNEKLFF.